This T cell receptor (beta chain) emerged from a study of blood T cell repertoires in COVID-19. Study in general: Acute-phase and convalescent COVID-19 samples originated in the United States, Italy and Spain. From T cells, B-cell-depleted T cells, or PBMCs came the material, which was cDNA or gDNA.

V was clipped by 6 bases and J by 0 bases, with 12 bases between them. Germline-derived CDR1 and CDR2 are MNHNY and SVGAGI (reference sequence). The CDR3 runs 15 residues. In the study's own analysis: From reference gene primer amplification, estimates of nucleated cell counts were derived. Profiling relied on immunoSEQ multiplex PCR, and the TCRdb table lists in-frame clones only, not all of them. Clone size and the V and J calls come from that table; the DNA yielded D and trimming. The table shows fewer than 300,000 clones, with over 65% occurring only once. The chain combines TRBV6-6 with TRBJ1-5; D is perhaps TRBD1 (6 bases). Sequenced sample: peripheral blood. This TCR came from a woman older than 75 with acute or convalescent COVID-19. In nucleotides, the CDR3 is TGTGCCAGCAGCCTAAGGGGGAATAGCAATCAGCCCCAGCATTTT. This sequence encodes CASSLRGNSNQPQHF.